Following are 4 T cell receptor beta chains from one sample sequenced in a study of post-analysis software for immune sequencing data. General study points: Elevated frequency relative to controls characterized four or five TRBV segments in patients, TRBV5-6, TRBV5-1 and TRBV20-1 among them.

The antigens of these receptors remain unknown. Presence of unique molecular identifiers characterized the TCR beta cDNA libraries. One entry per CDR3 protein results from TCRdb running MiXCR on the PCR reads. The table includes 800,000 to 950,000 distinct CDR3 sequences, about 50% detected once. Sequencing was performed on blood. The receptors stem from a girl under 18 with multiple sclerosis.

The rearrangement links TRBV12-3 or TRBV12-4 to TRBJ2-3; D is undetermined. V was clipped by 3 bases and J by 13 bases, with 14 bases between them. The CDR3 is made up of 12 amino acids. The CDR3 nucleotides are TGTGCCAGCAGTTTTTCCAACGGCAAGGAGTATTTT. As protein: CASSFSNGKEYF.

The chain employs TRBV7-2 and TRBJ2-7; a possible D gene is TRBD1 (5 bases). The germline V gene encodes CDR1 SGHTA and CDR2 FQGNSA. The CDR3 runs 14 residues. The V and J ends lost 8 bases and 6 bases respectively, with 20 bases between them. CDR3 sequence: CASGAGRALVEQYF. As DNA, the CDR3 is TGTGCCAGCGGCGCTGGCAGGGCCCTTGTCGAGCAGTACTTC.

The chain uses TRBV20-1 and TRBJ2-3; TRBD2 matches at 10 bases. V gave up 0 bases and J gave up 6 bases; unmatched junction bases: 6. The germline gives CDR1 DFQATT, CDR2 SNEGSKA (reference sequence). The CDR3 spans 15 residues. As DNA, the CDR3 is TGCAGTGCTAGAGATCCCGGGACTAGCGTTGATACGCAGTATTTT. Its protein is CSARDPGTSVDTQYF.

This chain connects TRBV6-4 to TRBJ1-1; D is undetermined. This CDR3 has 16 amino acids. Germline assignment: CDR1 MRHNA and CDR2 SNTAGT. Trimming took 3 bases from V and 1 from J, leaving 15 bases between them. The CDR3 sequence: CASSESTYYRNTEAFF. The CDR3 nucleotides read TGTGCCAGCAGTGAATCTACCTATTATAGGAACACTGAAGCTTTCTTT.